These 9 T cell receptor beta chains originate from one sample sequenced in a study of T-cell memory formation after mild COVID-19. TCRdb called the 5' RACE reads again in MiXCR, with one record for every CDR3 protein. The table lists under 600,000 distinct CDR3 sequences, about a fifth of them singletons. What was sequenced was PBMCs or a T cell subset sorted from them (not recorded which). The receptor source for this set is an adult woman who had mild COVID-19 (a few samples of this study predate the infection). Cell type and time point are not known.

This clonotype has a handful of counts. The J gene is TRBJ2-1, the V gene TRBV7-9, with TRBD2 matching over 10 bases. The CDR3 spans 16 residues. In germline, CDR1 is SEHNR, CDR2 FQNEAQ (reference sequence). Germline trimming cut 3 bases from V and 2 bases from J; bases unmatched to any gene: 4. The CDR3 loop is CASSFGLAATYNEQFF. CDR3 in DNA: TGTGCCAGCAGCTTTGGACTAGCGGCTACCTACAATGAGCAGTTCTTC.

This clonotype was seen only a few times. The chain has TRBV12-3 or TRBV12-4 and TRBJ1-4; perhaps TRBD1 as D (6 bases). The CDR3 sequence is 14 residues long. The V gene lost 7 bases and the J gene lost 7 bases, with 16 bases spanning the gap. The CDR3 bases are TGTGCCAGCACCTCGCGGGGGGCGGGTGAAAAACTGTTTTTT. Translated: CASTSRGAGEKLFF.

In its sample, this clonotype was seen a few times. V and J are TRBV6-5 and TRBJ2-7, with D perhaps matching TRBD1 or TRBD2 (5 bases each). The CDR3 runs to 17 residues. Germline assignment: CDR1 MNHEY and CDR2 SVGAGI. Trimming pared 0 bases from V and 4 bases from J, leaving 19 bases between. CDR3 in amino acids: CASSYSSGNPDSYEQYF. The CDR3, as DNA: TGTGCCAGCAGTTACTCCTCGGGGAACCCTGACAGTTACGAGCAGTACTTC.

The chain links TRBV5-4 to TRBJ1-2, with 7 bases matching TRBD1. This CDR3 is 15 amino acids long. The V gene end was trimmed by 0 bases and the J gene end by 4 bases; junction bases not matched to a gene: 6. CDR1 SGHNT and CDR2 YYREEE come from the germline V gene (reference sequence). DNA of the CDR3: TGTGCCAGCAGCTTGGTACAGGGGAGCTCCTATGGCTACACCTTC. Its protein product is CASSLVQGSSYGYTF.

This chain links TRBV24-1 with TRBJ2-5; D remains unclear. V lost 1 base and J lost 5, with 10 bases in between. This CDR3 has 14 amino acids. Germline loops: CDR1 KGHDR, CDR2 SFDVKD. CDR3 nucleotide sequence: TGTGCCACCAGTGATTTTGAGAAAAAGGAGACCCAGTACTTC. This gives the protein CATSDFEKKETQYF.

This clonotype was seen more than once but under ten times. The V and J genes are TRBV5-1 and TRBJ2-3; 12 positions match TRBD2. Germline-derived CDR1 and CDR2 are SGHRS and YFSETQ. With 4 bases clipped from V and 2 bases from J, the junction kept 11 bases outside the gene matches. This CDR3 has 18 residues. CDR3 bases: TGCGCCAGCAGCCAAACTACGCTAGCGGGAGGGGACACAGATACGCAGTATTTT. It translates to CASSQTTLAGGDTDTQYF.

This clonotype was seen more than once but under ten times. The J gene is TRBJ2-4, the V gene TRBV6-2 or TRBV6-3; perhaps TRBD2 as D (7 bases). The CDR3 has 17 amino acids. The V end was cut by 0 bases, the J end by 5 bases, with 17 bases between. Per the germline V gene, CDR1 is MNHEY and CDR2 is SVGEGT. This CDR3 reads CASSYSKGGAGENIQYF. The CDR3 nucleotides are TGTGCCAGCAGTTACTCTAAAGGGGGGGCTGGCGAAAACATTCAGTACTTC.

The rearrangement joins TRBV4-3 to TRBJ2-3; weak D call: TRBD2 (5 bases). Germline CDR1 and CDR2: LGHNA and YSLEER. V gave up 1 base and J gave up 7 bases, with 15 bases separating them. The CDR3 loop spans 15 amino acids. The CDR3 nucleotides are TGCGCCAGCAGCCAAGTGAGGGCCCGGCTAAATACGCAGTATTTT. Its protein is CASSQVRARLNTQYF.

The CDR3 nucleotides read TGTGCCAGCAGCTTAACTGGGACAGGGGATTCACCCCTCCACTTT. Encoded protein: CASSLTGTGDSPLHF. The chain couples TRBV7-3 to TRBJ1-6, with 10 bases lining up with TRBD1. The V and J ends lost 0 bases and 8 bases, in that order; junction bases with no gene match: 1. CDR3 length equals 15 residues. CDR1 SGHTA and CDR2 FQGTGA come from the germline V gene.